This T cell receptor beta chain was recorded in a study of shared clonotypes between healthy human individuals. Study-level results: Sequencing depth was expected to influence donor clonotype sharing.

Concerning this clone: Its antigen remains unknown.

This CDR3 region has 17 residues. The ends were cut back, 5 bases at V and 4 bases at J, with 21 bases in the middle. CDR1 and CDR2 (germline): MDHEN, SYDVKM. CD4+ cell separation produced CD45RA+ naive and CD45RA-negative memory subsets. The deep-level immunoSEQ assay was used. Each replicate PCR on the sorted subsets used 150 to 200 ng DNA (around 31,000 T cell genomes). Some clones are missing from TCRdb's copy, which holds only in-frame ones; the method was immunoSEQ multiplex PCR. Of hundreds of thousands of clones in the sample, around 72% were seen once. V is TRBV28 and J is TRBJ2-1; possibly TRBD1 or TRBD2 for D (5 bases each). Input material: memory CD4+ T cells sorted from blood. Noted subset: CD45RA-negative fraction. This sequence originates from a woman between 25 and 40 years old in good health. CDR3 region: CASSPGPRIGVYNEQFF. DNA of the CDR3: TGTGCCAGCAGTCCGGGACCCAGAATTGGGGTTTACAATGAGCAGTTCTTC.